Listed below are T cell receptor beta chains from one sample, sequenced in a study of T cell responses to AZD1222 COVID-19 vaccine. Produced via immunoSEQ multiplex PCR; TCRdb's table is partial and in-frame only. Among about 140,000 clones listed, 80% to 90% were seen once. This specimen was peripheral blood, taken on day 0 of AZD1222 vaccination. These receptors came from an adult in good health. The CDR3 runs from the conserved cysteine through the conserved F or W. A D gene is named only where the DNA matches it firmly. Size values are once, few and many counts, or a class for expanded clones, and some rows have none.

v_gene	d_gene	abundance	j_gene	CDR3nt	CDR3aa
TRBV10-3	TRBD1	once	TRBJ1-2	TGTGCCATCAGTGAGTCTTTGACAGGGTCTAACTATGGCTACACCTTC	CAISESLTGSNYGYTF
TRBV25-1	.	.	TRBJ2-7	TGTGCCAGCAGTGAAATCGGCTCCCGGGGGTCCTACGAGCAGTACTTC	CASSEIGSRGSYEQYF
TRBV14	TRBD1	.	TRBJ2-3	TGTGCCAGCAGCGTTCTGGGACAGGGTCTTAGCTCAGATACGCAGTATTTT	CASSVLGQGLSSDTQYF
TRBV7-6	.	once	TRBJ1-2	TGTGCCAGCAGCCGGCAGGGTAGGCAGAGTACTAACTATGGCTACACCTTC	CASSRQGRQSTNYGYTF
TRBV25-1	.	.	TRBJ1-4	TGTGCCAGCAGTGAATATTTCGGGGGGTCGGAAGAAAAACTGTTTTTT	CASSEYFGGSEEKLFF
TRBV6-5	.	.	TRBJ2-7	TGTGCCAGCAGGCCCAAGGGAGGTTCCTACGAGCAGTACTTC	CASRPKGGSYEQYF
TRBV19	TRBD1	.	TRBJ1-5	TGTGCCAGTAGGCACGGACAGGTACGGATGGATCAGCCCCAGCATTTT	CASRHGQVRMDQPQHF
TRBV12-5	.	.	TRBJ1-2	TGTGCTAGTGGTTTCGGCTATGGCTACACCTTC	CASGFGYGYTF
TRBV7-9	.	.	TRBJ1-2	TGTGCCAGCAGCCTCAGGGAGTTTGGAGGCTACACCTTC	CASSLREFGGYTF
TRBV6-5	TRBD1	few	TRBJ1-1	TGTGCCAGCAGTTATCAGGGGGGCCACACTGAAGCTTTCTTT	CASSYQGGHTEAFF
TRBV11-2	.	few	TRBJ1-3	TGTGCCAGCAGCTCCCCCACAGGGTACAGTGGAAACACCATATATTTT	CASSSPTGYSGNTIYF
TRBV12-3/TRBV12-4	.	.	TRBJ1-1	TGTGCCAGCAGTTTGGCAGGGGTTAGTCGGGCTTTCTTT	CASSLAGVSRAFF
TRBV19	.	.	TRBJ1-2	TGTGCCAGCGCCGTTCTTAGGGGGACGCTGGGCGGCTACACCTTC	CASAVLRGTLGGYTF
TRBV6-5	.	.	TRBJ1-2	TGTGCCAGCATCCCACAGGGTAACGGCTATGGCTACACCTTC	CASIPQGNGYGYTF
TRBV11-2	TRBD2	.	TRBJ2-7	TGTGCCAGCAGCCAGGAGCGGGAGTTCATTTACGAGCAGTACTTC	CASSQEREFIYEQYF
TRBV6-5	TRBD1	.	TRBJ1-1	TGTGCCAGCAGGTCCGGGACAGGGCTAGCTTTCTTT	CASRSGTGLAFF
TRBV5-6	.	.	TRBJ2-7	TGTGCCAGCAGCTTGGGTGGTGGGTCCGAGCAGTACTTC	CASSLGGGSEQYF
TRBV7-2	.	once	TRBJ2-7	TGTGCCAGCAGCCAGATGGGCTTTAGCTACGAGCAGTACTTC	CASSQMGFSYEQYF
TRBV10-3	TRBD1	.	TRBJ2-7	TGTGCCATCGCTGGGACAGGGGTTTTGGTCGAGCAGTACTTC	CAIAGTGVLVEQYF
TRBV27	TRBD1	.	TRBJ1-6	TGTGCCAGCAGTTACGACAGGGACAATTCACCCCTCCACTTT	CASSYDRDNSPLHF
TRBV11-2	.	.	TRBJ2-6	TGTGCCAGCAGCCTCGCCCATTGGGGGGGGGCGCAGGGGGCCAACGTCCTGACTTTC	CASSLAHWGGAQGANVLTF
TRBV3-1/TRBV3-2	.	.	TRBJ2-3	TGTGCCAGCAGCCCGACCACAGATACGCAGTATTTT	CASSPTTDTQYF
TRBV5-1	.	.	TRBJ1-1	TGCGCCAGCAGCCAACGGGTCAGGGACACTGAAGCTTTCTTT	CASSQRVRDTEAFF
TRBV7-2	.	.	TRBJ1-4	TGTGCCAGCAGCGAACCTCGACAGATTGAAAAACTGTTTTTT	CASSEPRQIEKLFF
TRBV2	.	.	TRBJ1-5	TGTGCCAGCAGAAGAGAGTCCAATCAGCCCCAGCATTTT	CASRRESNQPQHF
TRBV10-3	.	.	TRBJ1-2	TGTGCCATCAGTGAGTCTTGGACAGAGATAAACTATGGCTACACCTTC	CAISESWTEINYGYTF
TRBV6-5	.	.	TRBJ1-1	TGTGCCAGCAGTCGCCCCGGACAGATTAACACTGAAGCTTTCTTT	CASSRPGQINTEAFF
TRBV30	TRBD1	.	TRBJ1-4	TGTGCCTGGAGTCCTGAGACAGGGTATAAGGAAAAACTGTTTTTT	CAWSPETGYKEKLFF
TRBV10-3	.	.	TRBJ2-1	TGTGCCACCGGGGCTTTGGGGGTCCTGAGGAATGAGCAGTTCTTC	CATGALGVLRNEQFF
TRBV28	.	.	TRBJ1-5	TGTGCCAGCAGTTTAGCAGGGTTGACGGGCAATCAGCCCCAGCATTTT	CASSLAGLTGNQPQHF
TRBV4-3	TRBD1	.	TRBJ2-7	TGCGCCAGCAGCCAATCACCCGGGACAGGGGGCGCCGAGCAGTACTTC	CASSQSPGTGGAEQYF
TRBV5-1	TRBD1	.	TRBJ2-7	TGCGCCAGCAGCTCCGGGACAGGGGTGTACGAGCAGTACTTC	CASSSGTGVYEQYF
TRBV11-2	.	.	TRBJ2-5	TGTGCCAGCAGCTCGTCCCCGCAAGAGACCCAGTACTTC	CASSSSPQETQYF
TRBV24-1	.	.	TRBJ1-2	TGTGCCACCAGTGATTTCCCAATGGGTGGCTACACCTTC	CATSDFPMGGYTF
TRBV7-2	.	.	TRBJ1-6	TGTGCCAGCAGCTTATTTTCCCTACAGGGTAGCACCCTCCACTTT	CASSLFSLQGSTLHF
TRBV11-1	.	.	TRBJ1-3	TGTGCCAGCAGCCCGCGGGAGGTTCCTGGAAACACCATATATTTT	CASSPREVPGNTIYF
TRBV29-1	TRBD2	.	TRBJ2-1	TGCAGCGCTGAACCCGGGACTAGTGGGGAGGACCGGCTGTTCTTC	CSAEPGTSGEDRLFF